The clone carrying this T cell receptor (beta chain) has just one count. Primers for the PCR totalled 60 Vbeta and 13 Jbeta. Assay: immunoSEQ multiplex PCR; the TCRdb copy retains only in-frame clones and omits some. This sample has roughly 95,000 clones, with less than 85% found just once. Trimming removed 1 base at V and 0 bases at J, with 11 bases between. Looked up from germline, CDR1 is SEHNR and CDR2 is FQNEAQ (reference sequence). The CDR3 extends over 16 amino acids. The data stem from a study of cytomegalovirus exposure and HLA in healthy donors. This TCR was recovered from a man aged 25-45 years in good health and CMV-seropositive. The sequencing sample was made of PBMCs. The chain links TRBV7-9 to TRBJ2-3, with a tentative D call TRBD2 (6 bases). CDR3 sequence: CASSLVGSGSTDTQYF. The CDR3 DNA reads as TGTGCCAGCAGCTTAGTGGGTAGCGGAAGCACAGATACGCAGTATTTT. The complete variable domain, with remaining parts taken from reference TRBV7-9 and TRBJ2-3, reads DTGVSQNPRHKITKRGQNVTFRCDPISEHNRLYWYRQTLGQGPEFLTYFQNEAQLEKSRLLSDRFSAERPKGSFSTLEIQRTEQGDSAMYLCASSLVGSGSTDTQYFGPGTRLTVL.